The present T cell receptor (beta chain) was sequenced within a study of graft-versus-host responses after intestinal transplantation. Overall study: Every recipient underwent anti-thymocyte globulin induction, then tacrolimus and steroids for around three years. Whole-study results and caveats: Recipient marrow harbored GvH clones, some of which surfaced first in ileum or blood.

Per germline, CDR1 MDHEN and CDR2 SYDVKM. The CDR3 length is 21 residues. Trimming at V came to 3 bases and at J to 0 bases, leaving 17 bases not matched to a gene. Profiling relied on immunoSEQ multiplex PCR, and the TCRdb table lists in-frame clones only, not all of them. The sample includes about 15,000 clones, roughly a third of them seen just once. V usage is TRBV28 and J usage is TRBJ2-1, with 10 bases that match TRBD2. Specimen: alloreactive CD4+ T cells from a mixed lymphocyte reaction culture, collected before intestinal transplant. Stated subset: CFSE-low proliferating T cells sorted from roughly 6-day pre-transplant mixed lymphocyte reaction (GvH or HvG direction). This receptor was identified in a human patient who received an intestinal transplant. CDR3 residues: CASSFPLRSGLAESSYNEQFF. CDR3 coding DNA: TGTGCCAGCAGTTTCCCCCTTAGATCCGGACTAGCGGAAAGCTCCTACAATGAGCAGTTCTTC.